The sample holds a few counts of the clone carrying this TCR beta chain. No antigen is known for it. The length of the CDR3 is 14 residues. The germline gives CDR1 SGDLS, CDR2 YYNGEE. The V end lost 4 bases, the J end lost 5 bases, and 12 bases lay between the germline ends. This sample is drawn from a study of T-cell reconstitution after alpha-beta-depleted transplantation in children. Study-level findings and limits: Several hundred graft clones that had expanded were reportedly the source of alpha-beta T cells about two months after transplant. Among T cells one year after transplant, newly produced cells accounted for most counts and diversity.

This sample's TCRbeta library carried unique molecular identifier barcodes. TCRdb ran MiXCR on the PCR reads and lists one entry per CDR3 protein. The profile shows 65,000 to 90,000 distinct CDR3 sequences, approximately 10% of them singletons. This TCR came from a boy aged 5-17 years with acute myeloid leukemia, due to receive a stem cell transplant. The gene calls are TRBV9 and TRBJ2-2; tentatively, D is TRBD1 or TRBD2 (5 bases each). Sequences were derived from PBMCs, sampled before TCRalphabeta/CD19-depleted stem cell transplant. Written as DNA, the CDR3 is TGTGCCAGCAGCTTGGGACCACAAACCGGGGAGCTGTTTTTT. It encodes CASSLGPQTGELFF.